This T cell receptor (beta chain) was found in a study of OX40 agonist ivuxolimab in advanced cancers. The method was immunoSEQ multiplex PCR; TCRdb's version includes in-frame clones alone and lacks a portion of them. Of about 46,000 clones in the sample, about 88% are singletons; the top ten hold around 0.64%. The CDR3 is 15 amino acids. V lost 4 bases to trimming and J lost 3 bases, with 16 bases between them. CDR1 is MGHRA and CDR2 is YSYEKL in the germline V gene. Comments on this clone: The antigen is undetermined.

Study outcomes and limitations: Among the lowest levels of clonal expansion were found in partial responders at 0.1-3.0 mg/kg. With doses of 0.1 to 3.0 mg/kg, CD4+ and CD8+ blood T cells had undergone clonal expansion by week 6.

V is TRBV4-1 and J is TRBJ2-7, with D possibly being TRBD2 (6 bases). Material: CD4+ or CD8+ T cells sorted from blood, obtained in a trial of the OX40 agonist ivuxolimab. This receptor was obtained from an adult with an advanced solid tumor such as melanoma, head and neck, liver or kidney cancer. The CDR3 loop reads CASSPRDSLIYEQYF. The DNA of the CDR3 is TGCGCCAGCAGCCCCCGGGACTCCCTTATCTACGAGCAGTACTTC.